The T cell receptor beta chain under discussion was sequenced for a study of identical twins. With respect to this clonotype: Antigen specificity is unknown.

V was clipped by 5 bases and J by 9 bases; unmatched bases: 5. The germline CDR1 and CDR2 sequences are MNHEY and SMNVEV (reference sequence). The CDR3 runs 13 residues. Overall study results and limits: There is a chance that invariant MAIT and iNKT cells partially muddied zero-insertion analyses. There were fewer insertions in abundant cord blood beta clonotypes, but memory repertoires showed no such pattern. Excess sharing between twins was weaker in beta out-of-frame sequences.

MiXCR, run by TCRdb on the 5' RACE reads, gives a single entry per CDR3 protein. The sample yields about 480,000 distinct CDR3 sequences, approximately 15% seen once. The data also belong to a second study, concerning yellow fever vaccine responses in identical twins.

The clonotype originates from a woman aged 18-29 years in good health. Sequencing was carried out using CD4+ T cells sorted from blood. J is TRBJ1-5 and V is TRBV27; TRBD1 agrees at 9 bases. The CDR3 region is CASSGQGRGPQHF. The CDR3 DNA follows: TGTGCCAGCAGTGGACAGGGGCGGGGGCCCCAGCATTTT.